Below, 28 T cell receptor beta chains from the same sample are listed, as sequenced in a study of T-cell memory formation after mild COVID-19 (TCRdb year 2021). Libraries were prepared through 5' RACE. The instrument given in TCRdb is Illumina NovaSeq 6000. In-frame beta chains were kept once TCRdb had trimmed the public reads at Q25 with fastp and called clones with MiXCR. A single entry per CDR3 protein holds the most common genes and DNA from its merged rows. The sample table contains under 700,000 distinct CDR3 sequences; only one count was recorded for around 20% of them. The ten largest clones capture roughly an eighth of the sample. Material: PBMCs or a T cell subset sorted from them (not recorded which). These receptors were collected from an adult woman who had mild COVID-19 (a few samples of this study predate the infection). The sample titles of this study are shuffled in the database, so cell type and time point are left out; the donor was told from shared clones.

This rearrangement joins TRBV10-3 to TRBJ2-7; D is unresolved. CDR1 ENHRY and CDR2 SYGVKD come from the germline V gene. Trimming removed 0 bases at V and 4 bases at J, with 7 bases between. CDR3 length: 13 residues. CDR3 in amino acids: CAISESLGYEQYF. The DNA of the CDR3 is TGTGCCATCAGTGAGTCGTTAGGTTACGAGCAGTACTTC.

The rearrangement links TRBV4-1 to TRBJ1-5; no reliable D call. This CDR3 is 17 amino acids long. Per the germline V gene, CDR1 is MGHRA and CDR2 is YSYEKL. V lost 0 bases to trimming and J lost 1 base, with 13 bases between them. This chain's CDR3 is CASSQDMGTLSNQPQHF. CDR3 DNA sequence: TGCGCCAGCAGCCAAGATATGGGAACACTCAGCAATCAGCCCCAGCATTTT.

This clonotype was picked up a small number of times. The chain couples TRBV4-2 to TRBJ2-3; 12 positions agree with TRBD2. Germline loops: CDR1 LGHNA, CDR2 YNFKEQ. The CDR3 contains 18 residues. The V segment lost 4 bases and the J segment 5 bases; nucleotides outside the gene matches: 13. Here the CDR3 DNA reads TGTGCCAGCAGCCCGGGACGAGGACTAGCGGGGAGGGGAGATACGCAGTATTTT. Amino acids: CASSPGRGLAGRGDTQYF.

The CDR3 DNA reads TGCAGTGCTAGGGAGCACACTTACGAGCAGTACTTC. It encodes CSAREHTYEQYF. The gene calls are TRBV20-1 and TRBJ2-7; D not certain. Per the germline V gene, CDR1 is DFQATT and CDR2 is SNEGSKA (reference sequence). Trimming shortened V by 3 bases and J by 4 bases, and 10 bases separated the two germline ends. The CDR3 is 12 amino acids.

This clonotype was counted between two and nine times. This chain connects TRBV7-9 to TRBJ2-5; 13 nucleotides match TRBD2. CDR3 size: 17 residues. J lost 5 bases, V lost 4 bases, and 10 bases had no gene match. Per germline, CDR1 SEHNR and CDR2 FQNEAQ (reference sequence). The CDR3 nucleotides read TGTGCCAGCAGCTCCTTCCCGGGACTAGCGGGAACGGAGACCCAGTACTTC. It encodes CASSSFPGLAGTETQYF.

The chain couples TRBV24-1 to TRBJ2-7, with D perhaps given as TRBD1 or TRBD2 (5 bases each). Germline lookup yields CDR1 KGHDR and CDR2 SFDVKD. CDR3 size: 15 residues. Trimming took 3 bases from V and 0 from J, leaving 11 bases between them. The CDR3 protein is CATSDPRDGSYEQYF. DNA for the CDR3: TGTGCCACCAGTGATCCCCGGGACGGCTCCTACGAGCAGTACTTC.

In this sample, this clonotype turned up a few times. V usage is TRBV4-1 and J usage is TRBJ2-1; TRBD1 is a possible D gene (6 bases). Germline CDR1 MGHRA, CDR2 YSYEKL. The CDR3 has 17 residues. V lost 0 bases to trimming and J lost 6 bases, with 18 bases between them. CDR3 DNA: TGCGCCAGCAGCCAAGAAAGGAGTACAGGGTACGGCAATGAGCAGTTCTTC. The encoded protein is CASSQERSTGYGNEQFF.

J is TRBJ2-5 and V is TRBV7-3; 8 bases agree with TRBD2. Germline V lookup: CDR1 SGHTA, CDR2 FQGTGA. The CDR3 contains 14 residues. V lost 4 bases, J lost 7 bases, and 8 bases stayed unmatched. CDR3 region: CASSSSGGSTTQYF. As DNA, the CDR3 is TGTGCCAGCAGCTCGAGCGGGGGCTCAACGACCCAGTACTTC. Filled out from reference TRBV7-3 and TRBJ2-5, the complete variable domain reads GAGVSQTPSNKVTEKGKYVELRCDPISGHTALYWYRQSLGQGPEFLIYFQGTGAADDSGLPNDRFFAVRPEGSVSTLKIQRTERGDSAVYLCASSSSGGSTTQYFGPGTRLLVL.

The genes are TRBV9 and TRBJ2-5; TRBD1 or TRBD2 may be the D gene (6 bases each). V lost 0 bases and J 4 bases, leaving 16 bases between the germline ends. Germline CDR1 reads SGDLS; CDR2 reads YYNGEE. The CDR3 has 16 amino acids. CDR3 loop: CASSVGGGGPRETQYF. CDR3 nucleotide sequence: TGTGCCAGCAGCGTAGGAGGAGGGGGGCCGAGAGAGACCCAGTACTTC.

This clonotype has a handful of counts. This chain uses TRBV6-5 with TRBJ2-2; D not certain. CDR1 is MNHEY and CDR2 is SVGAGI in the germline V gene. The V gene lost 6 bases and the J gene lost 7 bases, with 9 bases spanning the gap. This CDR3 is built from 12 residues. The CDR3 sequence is CASRRVRGELFF. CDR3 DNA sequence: TGTGCCAGCAGGCGAGTACGCGGGGAGCTGTTTTTT.

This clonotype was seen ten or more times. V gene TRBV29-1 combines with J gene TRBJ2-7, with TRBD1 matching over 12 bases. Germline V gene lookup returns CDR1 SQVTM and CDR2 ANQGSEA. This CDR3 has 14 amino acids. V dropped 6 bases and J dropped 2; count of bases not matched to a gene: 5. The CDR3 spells CSVGDRGRTYEQYF. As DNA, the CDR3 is TGCAGCGTAGGGGACAGGGGGCGCACCTACGAGCAGTACTTC.

CDR3 sequence reads: CASSGGRGPLHF. CDR3 in DNA: TGTGCCAGCAGTGGGGGGCGGGGACCCCTCCACTTT. V is TRBV6-5 and J is TRBJ1-6, with D perhaps TRBD1 (6 bases). Germline loops: CDR1 MNHEY, CDR2 SVGAGI. The CDR3 has 12 residues. Trimming shortened V by 5 bases and J by 12 bases, and 11 bases separated the two germline ends.

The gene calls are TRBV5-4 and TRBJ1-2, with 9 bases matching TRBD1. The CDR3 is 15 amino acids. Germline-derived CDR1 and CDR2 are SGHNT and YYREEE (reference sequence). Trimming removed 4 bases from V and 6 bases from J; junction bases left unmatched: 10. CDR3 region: CASSPPRGQGHGYTF. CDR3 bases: TGTGCCAGCAGCCCACCAAGGGGACAGGGCCATGGCTACACCTTC.

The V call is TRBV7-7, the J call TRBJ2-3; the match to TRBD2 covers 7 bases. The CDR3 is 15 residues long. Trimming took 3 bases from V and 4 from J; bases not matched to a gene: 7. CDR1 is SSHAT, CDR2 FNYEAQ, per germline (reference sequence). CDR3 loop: CASSFGAGRADTQYF. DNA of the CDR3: TGTGCCAGCAGCTTCGGGGCAGGGAGGGCAGATACGCAGTATTTT.

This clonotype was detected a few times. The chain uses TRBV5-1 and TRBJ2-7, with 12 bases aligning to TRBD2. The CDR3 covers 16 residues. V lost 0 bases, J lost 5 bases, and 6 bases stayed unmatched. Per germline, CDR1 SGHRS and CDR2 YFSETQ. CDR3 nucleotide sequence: TGCGCCAGCAGCTTGGGGACTAGCGGGGTATTCGACGAGCAGTACTTC. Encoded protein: CASSLGTSGVFDEQYF.

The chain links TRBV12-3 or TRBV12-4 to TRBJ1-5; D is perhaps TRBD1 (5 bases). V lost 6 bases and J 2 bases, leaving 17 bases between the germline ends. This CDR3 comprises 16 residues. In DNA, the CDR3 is TGTGCCAGCAGCGACAGAGGAGGGTTGGGCAATCAGCCCCAGCATTTT. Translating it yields CASSDRGGLGNQPQHF.

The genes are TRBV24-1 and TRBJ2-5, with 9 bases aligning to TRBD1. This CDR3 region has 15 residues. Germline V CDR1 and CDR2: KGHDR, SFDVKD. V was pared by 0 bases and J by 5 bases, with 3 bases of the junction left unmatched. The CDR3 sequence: CATSDLTGGAETQYF. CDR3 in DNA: TGTGCCACCAGTGATTTGACAGGGGGCGCGGAGACCCAGTACTTC.

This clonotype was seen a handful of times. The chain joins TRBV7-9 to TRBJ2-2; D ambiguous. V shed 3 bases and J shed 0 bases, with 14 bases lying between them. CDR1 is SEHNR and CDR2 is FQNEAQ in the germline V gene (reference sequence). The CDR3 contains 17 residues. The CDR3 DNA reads TGTGCCAGCAGCTTTTCCCCTGGTACTGCGAACACCGGGGAGCTGTTTTTT. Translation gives CASSFSPGTANTGELFF.

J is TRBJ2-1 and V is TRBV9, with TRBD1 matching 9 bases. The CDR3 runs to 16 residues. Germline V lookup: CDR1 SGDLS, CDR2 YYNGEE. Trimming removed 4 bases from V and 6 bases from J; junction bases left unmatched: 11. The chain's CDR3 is CASSTPGTGSVNEQFF. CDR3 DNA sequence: TGTGCCAGCAGCACTCCCGGGACAGGGTCCGTCAATGAGCAGTTCTTC.

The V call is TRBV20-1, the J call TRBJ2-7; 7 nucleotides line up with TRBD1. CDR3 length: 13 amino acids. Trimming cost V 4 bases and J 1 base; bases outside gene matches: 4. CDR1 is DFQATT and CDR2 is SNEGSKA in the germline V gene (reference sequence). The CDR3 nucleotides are TGCAGTGCTAAAAGACAGGGTTCCTACGAGCAGTACTTC. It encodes CSAKRQGSYEQYF.

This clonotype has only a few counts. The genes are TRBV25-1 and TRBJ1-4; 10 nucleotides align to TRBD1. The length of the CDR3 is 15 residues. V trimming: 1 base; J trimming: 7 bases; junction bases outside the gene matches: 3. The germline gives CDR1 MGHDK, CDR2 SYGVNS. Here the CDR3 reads CASSEFGTGVEKLFF. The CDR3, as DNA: TGTGCCAGCAGTGAATTCGGGACAGGGGTTGAAAAACTGTTTTTT. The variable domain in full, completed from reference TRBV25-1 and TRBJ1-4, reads EADIYQTPRYLVIGTGKKITLECSQTMGHDKMYWYQQDPGMELHLIHYSYGVNSTEKGDLSSESTVSRIRTEHFPLTLESARPSHTSQYLCASSEFGTGVEKLFFGSGTQLSVL.

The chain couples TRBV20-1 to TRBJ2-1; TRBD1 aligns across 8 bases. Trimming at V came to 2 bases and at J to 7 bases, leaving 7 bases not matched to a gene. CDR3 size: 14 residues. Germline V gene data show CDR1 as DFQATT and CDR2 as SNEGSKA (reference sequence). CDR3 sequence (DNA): TGCAGTGCTAGACAGGGGGCGCTCAGGAATGAGCAGTTCTTC. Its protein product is CSARQGALRNEQFF.

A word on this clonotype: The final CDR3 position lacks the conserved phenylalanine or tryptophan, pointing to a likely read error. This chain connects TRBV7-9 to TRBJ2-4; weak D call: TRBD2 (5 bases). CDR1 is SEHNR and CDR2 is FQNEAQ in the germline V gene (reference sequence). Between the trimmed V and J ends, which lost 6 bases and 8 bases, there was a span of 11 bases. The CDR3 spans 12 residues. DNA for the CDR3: TGTGCCAGCAGTCCCAACGGGGACATTCAGTACGTC. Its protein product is CASSPNGDIQYV.

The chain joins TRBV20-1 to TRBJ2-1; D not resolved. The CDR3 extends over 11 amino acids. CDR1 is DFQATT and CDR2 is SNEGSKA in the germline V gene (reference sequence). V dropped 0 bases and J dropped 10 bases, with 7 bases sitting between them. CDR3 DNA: TGCAGTGCTAGAGACTTGGCCGAGCAGTTCTTC. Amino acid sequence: CSARDLAEQFF.

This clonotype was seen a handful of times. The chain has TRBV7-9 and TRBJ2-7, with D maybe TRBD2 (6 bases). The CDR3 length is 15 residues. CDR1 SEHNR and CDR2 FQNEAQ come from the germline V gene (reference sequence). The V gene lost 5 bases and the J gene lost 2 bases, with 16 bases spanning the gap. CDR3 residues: CASSDESGLPYEQYF. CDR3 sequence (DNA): TGTGCCAGCAGCGACGAGTCGGGACTGCCCTACGAGCAGTACTTC.

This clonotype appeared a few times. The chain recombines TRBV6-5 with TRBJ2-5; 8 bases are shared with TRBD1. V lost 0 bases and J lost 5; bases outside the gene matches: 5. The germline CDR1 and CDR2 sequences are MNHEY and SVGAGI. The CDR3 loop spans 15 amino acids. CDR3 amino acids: CASSYSAGGLETQYF. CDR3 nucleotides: TGTGCCAGCAGTTACTCGGCAGGGGGCTTGGAGACCCAGTACTTC.

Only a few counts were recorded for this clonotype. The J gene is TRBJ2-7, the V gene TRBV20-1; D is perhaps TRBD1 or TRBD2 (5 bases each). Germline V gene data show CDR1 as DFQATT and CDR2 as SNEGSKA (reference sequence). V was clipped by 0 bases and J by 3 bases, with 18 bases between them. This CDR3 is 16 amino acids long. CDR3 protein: CSARDPWRSRGYEQYF. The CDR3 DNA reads TGCAGTGCTAGAGATCCTTGGCGGTCGAGGGGCTACGAGCAGTACTTC.

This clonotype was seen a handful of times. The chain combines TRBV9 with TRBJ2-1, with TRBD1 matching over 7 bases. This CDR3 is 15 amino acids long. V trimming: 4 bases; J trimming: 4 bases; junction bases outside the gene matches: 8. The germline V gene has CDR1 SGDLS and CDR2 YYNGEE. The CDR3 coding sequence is TGTGCCAGCAGCACATCCGGGACAGTTTACAATGAGCAGTTCTTC. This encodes CASSTSGTVYNEQFF.